This paragraph reports one T cell receptor beta chain. The antigen remains unidentified. TCRdb keeps only in-frame clones here, not all; method: immunoSEQ multiplex PCR. The sample has around 15,000 clones, 86% seen once. This entry belongs to a study of OX40 agonist ivuxolimab in advanced cancers. Whole-study context: Patients were dosed intravenously with ivuxolimab at 0.01 to 10 mg/kg every 2 weeks. Participants averaged approximately 61 years of age (range roughly 20 to 90) and were roughly 83% male.

Study observations and caveats: Researchers report that CD8+ T cells had, on average, more expanded clones than CD4+. Both blood CD4+ and CD8+ T cells showed clonal growth by week 6 at 0.1 to 3.0 mg/kg.

CDR3 length: 17 amino acids. V shed 4 bases and J 0 bases; nucleotides not matched to a gene: 9. Germline lookup yields CDR1 LGHNA and CDR2 YNFKEQ. The clonotype originates from an adult with an advanced solid tumor such as melanoma, head and neck, liver or kidney cancer. The sequencing used CD4+ or CD8+ T cells sorted from blood, collected in a trial of the OX40 agonist ivuxolimab. This chain links TRBV4-2 with TRBJ2-1, with 7 nucleotides matching TRBD2. The CDR3 spells CASSPLGDYYSYNEQFF. CDR3 nucleotides: TGTGCCAGCAGCCCGTTGGGGGACTATTACTCCTACAATGAGCAGTTCTTC.